These T cell receptor beta chains were read from a single sample in a study of T cell repertoires in cytomegalovirus infection. These receptors are not linked to any known antigen. TCRdb re-called the reads through MiXCR, storing one row per CDR3 protein. The repertoire consists of 60,000 to 85,000 distinct CDR3 sequences, with 20% to 25% occurring once and the leading ten covering 79%. Sequencing used PBMCs, sequenced either directly or after in vitro stimulation (not recorded which). The receptors were sampled from a human donor in good health (CMV status not recorded). Some clones in this sample may be carry-over from other donors' samples. The conserved cysteine and the conserved F or W are not part of the CDR3 here.

v_gene,j_gene,CDR3aa
TRBV7-6,TRBJ2-1,ASSLEFLGDNEQF
TRBV11-2,TRBJ2-1,ASNGYIHGEQF
TRBV7-8,TRBJ1-4,ASSLRGRITTNEKLF
TRBV28,TRBJ1-5,AWQPQH
TRBV20-1,TRBJ1-5,SASPAGSNQPQH
TRBV7-2,TRBJ2-1,ASSQYRLDQGLEQF
TRBV15,TRBJ1-2,ATSPPREDGYT
TRBV6-1,TRBJ2-7,ASRSTGNYEQY
TRBV28,TRBJ2-1,ASSFRDEQF
TRBV6-2/TRBV6-3,TRBJ2-1,ASSYPGTSGSSYNEQF
TRBV11-2,TRBJ1-2,ASSLGLRGPHGYT
TRBV6-5,TRBJ2-7,ASSYFQRAGEQY
TRBV20-1,TRBJ1-5,SAYRGAGVNQPQH
TRBV28,TRBJ2-7,ASSFRLAGPYEQY
TRBV7-2,TRBJ1-2,ASSGDRGHGYT
TRBV2,TRBJ1-2,ASSSEGREAGYT
TRBV7-2,TRBJ2-2,ASSPLPGNTGELF
TRBV7-8,TRBJ1-2,ASSARTVYYGYT
TRBV2,TRBJ2-2,ASSPPRGQGKNTGELF
TRBV6-5,TRBJ2-1,ASSYSPTSGRVGEQF
TRBV30,TRBJ2-7,AWSVRQGWYEQY